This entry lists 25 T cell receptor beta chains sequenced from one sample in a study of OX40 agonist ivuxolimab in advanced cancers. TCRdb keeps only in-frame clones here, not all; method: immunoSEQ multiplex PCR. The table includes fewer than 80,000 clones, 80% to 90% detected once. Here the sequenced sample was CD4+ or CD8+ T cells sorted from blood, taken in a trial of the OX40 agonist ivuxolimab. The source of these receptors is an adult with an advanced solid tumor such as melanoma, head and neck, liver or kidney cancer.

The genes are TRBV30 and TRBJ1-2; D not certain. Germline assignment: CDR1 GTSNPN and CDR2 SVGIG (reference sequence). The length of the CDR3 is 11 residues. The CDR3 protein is CASYFNYGYTF. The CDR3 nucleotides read TGTGCTTCATACTTTAACTATGGCTACACCTTC.

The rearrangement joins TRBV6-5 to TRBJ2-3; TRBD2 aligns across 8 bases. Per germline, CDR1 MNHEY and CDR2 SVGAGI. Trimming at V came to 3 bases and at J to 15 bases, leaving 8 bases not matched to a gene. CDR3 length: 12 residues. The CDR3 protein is CASSYSGKLQYF. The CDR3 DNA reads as TGTGCCAGCAGTTATAGCGGGAAGTTGCAATATTTT.

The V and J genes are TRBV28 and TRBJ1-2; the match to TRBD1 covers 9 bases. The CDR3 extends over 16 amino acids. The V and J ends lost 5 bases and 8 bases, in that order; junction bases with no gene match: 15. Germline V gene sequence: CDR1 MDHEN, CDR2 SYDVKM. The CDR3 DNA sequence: TGTGCCAGCAGTCGGCCTATCGGGACAGGGATCAGGGGCTACACCTTC. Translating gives CASSRPIGTGIRGYTF.

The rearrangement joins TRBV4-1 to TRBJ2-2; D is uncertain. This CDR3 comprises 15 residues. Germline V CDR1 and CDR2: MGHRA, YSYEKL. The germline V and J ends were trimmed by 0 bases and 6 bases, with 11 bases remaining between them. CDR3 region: CASSQDWSGAGELFF. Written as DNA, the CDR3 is TGCGCCAGCAGCCAAGATTGGTCTGGGGCCGGGGAGCTGTTTTTT.

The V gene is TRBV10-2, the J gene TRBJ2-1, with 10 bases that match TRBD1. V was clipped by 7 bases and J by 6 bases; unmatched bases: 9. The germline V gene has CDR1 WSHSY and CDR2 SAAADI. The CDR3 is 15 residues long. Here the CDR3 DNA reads TGCGCCAGCAAGGGGGAAGGGACAGGGGTCAATGAGCAGTTCTTC. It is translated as CASKGEGTGVNEQFF.

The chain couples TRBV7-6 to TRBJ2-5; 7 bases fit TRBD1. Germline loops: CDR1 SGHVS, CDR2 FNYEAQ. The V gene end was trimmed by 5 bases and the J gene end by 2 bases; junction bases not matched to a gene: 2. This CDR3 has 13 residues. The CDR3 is CASSPTGQETQYF. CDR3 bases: TGTGCCAGCAGCCCGACAGGGCAAGAGACCCAGTACTTC.

The CDR3 region is CASSLLNRGNGYTF. For the CDR3, the DNA is TGTGCCAGCAGCTTGTTGAACAGGGGGAATGGCTACACCTTC. This sequence joins TRBV7-9 and TRBJ1-2; the match to TRBD1 covers 8 bases. Per germline, CDR1 SEHNR and CDR2 FQNEAQ (reference sequence). J was trimmed by 6 bases and V by 3 bases; bases with no gene match: 6. CDR3 size: 14 residues.

The CDR3 bases are TGTGCCAGTTCCTCGACCCGCTCTGGAAACACCATATATTTT. This gives the protein CASSSTRSGNTIYF. The rearrangement joins TRBV19 to TRBJ1-3; D gene unclear. The germline CDR1 and CDR2 sequences are LNHDA and SQIVND (reference sequence). The CDR3 is made up of 14 amino acids. V was trimmed by 8 bases and J by 0 bases, leaving 11 bases between them.

CDR3 bases: TGTGCCAGTAGTATTGTCCAGGGGAATCAGCCCCAGCATTTT. It is translated as CASSIVQGNQPQHF. The chain links TRBV19 to TRBJ1-5; D might be TRBD1 (6 bases). The CDR3 sequence is 14 residues long. Germline V gene data show CDR1 as LNHDA and CDR2 as SQIVND (reference sequence). V lost 3 bases to trimming and J lost 4 bases, with 10 bases between them.

The CDR3 sequence: CASSLEGRGLKGQPQHF. CDR3 sequence (DNA): TGTGCCAGCAGCTTAGAAGGTAGAGGGCTTAAGGGTCAGCCCCAGCATTTT. The chain combines TRBV7-8 with TRBJ1-5; no clear D. The CDR3 consists of 17 residues. Germline V gives CDR1 SGHVS, CDR2 FQNEAQ. V was clipped by 1 base and J by 6 bases, with 19 bases between them.

CDR3 in amino acids: CASNTGIGGNQPQHF. The CDR3 nucleotides read TGTGCCAGCAATACAGGGATAGGGGGCAATCAGCCCCAGCATTTT. The chain uses TRBV5-5 and TRBJ1-5; tentative D call: TRBD1 (6 bases). The CDR3 consists of 15 residues. Germline assignment: CDR1 SGHKS and CDR2 YYEKEE (reference sequence). Trimming left V 6 bases short and J 2 bases short, with 15 bases between.

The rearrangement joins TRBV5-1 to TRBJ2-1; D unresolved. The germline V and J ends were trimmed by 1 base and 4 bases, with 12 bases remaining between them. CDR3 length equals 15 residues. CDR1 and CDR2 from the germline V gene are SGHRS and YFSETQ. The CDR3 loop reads CASSLKLKSYNEQFF. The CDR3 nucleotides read TGCGCCAGCAGCTTGAAACTAAAGTCTTACAATGAGCAGTTCTTC.

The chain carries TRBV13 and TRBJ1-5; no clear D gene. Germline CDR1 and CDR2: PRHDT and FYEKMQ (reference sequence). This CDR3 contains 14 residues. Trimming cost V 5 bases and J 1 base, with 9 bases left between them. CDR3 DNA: TGTGCCAGCAGCCTACGACGAAGCAATCAGCCCCAGCATTTT. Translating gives CASSLRRSNQPQHF.

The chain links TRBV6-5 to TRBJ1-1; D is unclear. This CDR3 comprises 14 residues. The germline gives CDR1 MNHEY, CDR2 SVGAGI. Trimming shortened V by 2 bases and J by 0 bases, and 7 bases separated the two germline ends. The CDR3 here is CASSYRNVNTEAFF. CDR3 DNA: TGTGCCAGCAGTTACAGGAACGTGAACACTGAAGCTTTCTTT.

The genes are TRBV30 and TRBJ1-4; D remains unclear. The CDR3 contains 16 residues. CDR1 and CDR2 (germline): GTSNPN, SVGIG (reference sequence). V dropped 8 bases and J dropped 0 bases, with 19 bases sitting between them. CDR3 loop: CAGLKSALSTNEKLFF. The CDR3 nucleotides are TGTGCCGGACTGAAAAGCGCGCTCTCAACTAATGAAAAACTGTTTTTT.

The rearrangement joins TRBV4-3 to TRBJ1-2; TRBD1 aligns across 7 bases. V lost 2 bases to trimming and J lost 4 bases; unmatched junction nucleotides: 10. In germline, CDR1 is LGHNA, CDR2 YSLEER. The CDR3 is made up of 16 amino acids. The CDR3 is CASSQLLPGQTYGYTF. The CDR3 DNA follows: TGCGCCAGCAGCCAACTACTACCGGGACAGACCTATGGCTACACCTTC.

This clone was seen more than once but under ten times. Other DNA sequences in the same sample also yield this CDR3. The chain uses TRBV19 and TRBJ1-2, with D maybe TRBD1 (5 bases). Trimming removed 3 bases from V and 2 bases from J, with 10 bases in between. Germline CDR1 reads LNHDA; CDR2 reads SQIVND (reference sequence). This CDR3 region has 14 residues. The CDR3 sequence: CASSMRGRNYGYTF. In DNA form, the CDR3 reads TGTGCCAGTAGTATGAGGGGCAGAAACTATGGCTACACCTTC.

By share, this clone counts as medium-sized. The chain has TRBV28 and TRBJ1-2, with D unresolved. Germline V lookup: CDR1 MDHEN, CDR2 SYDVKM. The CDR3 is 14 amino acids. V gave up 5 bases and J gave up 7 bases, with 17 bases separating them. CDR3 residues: CASSDGRVGVGYTF. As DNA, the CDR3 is TGTGCCAGCAGTGACGGGAGAGTGGGAGTTGGCTACACCTTC.

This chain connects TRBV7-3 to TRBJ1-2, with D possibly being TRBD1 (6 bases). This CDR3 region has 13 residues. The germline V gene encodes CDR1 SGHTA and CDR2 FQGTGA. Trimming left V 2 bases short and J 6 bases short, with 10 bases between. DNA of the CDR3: TGTGCCAGCAGCTTATACGGGGGCAATGGCTACACCTTC. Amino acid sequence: CASSLYGGNGYTF.

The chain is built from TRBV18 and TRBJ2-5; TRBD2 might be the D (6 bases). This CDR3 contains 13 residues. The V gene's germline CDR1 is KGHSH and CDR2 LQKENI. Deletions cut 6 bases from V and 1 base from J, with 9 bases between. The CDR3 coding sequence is TGTGCCAGCTCGAAGACTAGCCAAGAGACCCAGTACTTC. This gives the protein CASSKTSQETQYF.

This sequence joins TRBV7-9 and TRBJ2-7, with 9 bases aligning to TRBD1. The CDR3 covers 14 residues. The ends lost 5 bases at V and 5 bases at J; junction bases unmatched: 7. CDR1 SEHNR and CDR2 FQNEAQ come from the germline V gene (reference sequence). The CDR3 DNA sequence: TGTGCCAGCAGCATCACGGGACAGGGTCACGAGCAGTACTTC. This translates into CASSITGQGHEQYF.

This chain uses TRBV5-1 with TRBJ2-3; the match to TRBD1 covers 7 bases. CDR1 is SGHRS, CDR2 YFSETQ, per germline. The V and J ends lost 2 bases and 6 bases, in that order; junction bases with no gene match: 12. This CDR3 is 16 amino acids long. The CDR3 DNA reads TGCGCCAGCAGCTTCGGCCGGGACCCACAGGGGGATACGCAGTATTTT. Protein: CASSFGRDPQGDTQYF.

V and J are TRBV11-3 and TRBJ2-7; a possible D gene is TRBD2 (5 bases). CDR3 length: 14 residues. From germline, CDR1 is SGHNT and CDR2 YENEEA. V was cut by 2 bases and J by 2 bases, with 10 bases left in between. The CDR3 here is CASSLRSGPYEQYF. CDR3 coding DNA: TGTGCCAGCAGCTTAAGAAGCGGCCCCTACGAGCAGTACTTC. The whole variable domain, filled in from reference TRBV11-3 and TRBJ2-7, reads EAGVVQSPRYKIIEKKQPVAFWCNPISGHNTLYWYLQNLGQGPELLIRYENEEAVDDSQLPKDRFSAERLKGVDSTLKIQPAELGDSAVYLCASSLRSGPYEQYFGPGTRLTVT.

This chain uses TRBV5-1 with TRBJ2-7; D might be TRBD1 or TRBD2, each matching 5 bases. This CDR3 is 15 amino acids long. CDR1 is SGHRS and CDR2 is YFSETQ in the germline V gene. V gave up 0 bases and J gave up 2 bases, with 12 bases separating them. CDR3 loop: CASSLAGDGPYEQYF. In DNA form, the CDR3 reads TGCGCCAGCAGCTTGGCCGGGGACGGTCCCTACGAGCAGTACTTC.

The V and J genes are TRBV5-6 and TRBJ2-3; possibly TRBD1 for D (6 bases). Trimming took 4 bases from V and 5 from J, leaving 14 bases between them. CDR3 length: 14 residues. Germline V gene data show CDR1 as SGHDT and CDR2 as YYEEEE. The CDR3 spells CASSRAQGLDTQYF. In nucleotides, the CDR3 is TGTGCCAGCAGCCGGGCCCAGGGGCTAGATACGCAGTATTTT.